This entry lists 10 T cell receptor beta chains sequenced from one sample in a study of blood T cell repertoires in COVID-19. This table comes from immunoSEQ multiplex PCR, and its TCRdb copy is limited to in-frame clones, with some not included. The repertoire holds approximately 76,000 clones, with roughly nine tenths as singletons. The sequencing sample was made of peripheral blood. These receptors were collected from an elderly man in a cohort sampled during active COVID-19.

This clone was seen only a few times. The chain carries TRBV7-9 and TRBJ1-5; D is uncertain. The CDR3 runs to 13 residues. Germline CDR1 reads SEHNR; CDR2 reads FQNEAQ (reference sequence). V gave up 1 base and J gave up 4 bases, with 5 bases separating them. The CDR3 DNA follows: TGTGCCAGCAGCTTAGACGGGAATCAGCCCCAGCATTTT. This encodes CASSLDGNQPQHF.

Here the CDR3 reads CASSPPSQRGYNEQFF. The CDR3 DNA follows: TGTGCCAGCTCACCACCGTCCCAGCGGGGGTACAATGAGCAGTTCTTC. This sequence joins TRBV18 and TRBJ2-1; 8 nucleotides agree with TRBD2. The CDR3 length is 16 residues. V was clipped by 0 bases and J by 4 bases; unmatched bases: 5. Germline loops: CDR1 KGHSH, CDR2 LQKENI.

This chain joins TRBV5-6 and TRBJ1-6, with D maybe TRBD1 (6 bases). Germline lookup yields CDR1 SGHDT and CDR2 YYEEEE. The CDR3 is 14 residues long. V lost 2 bases and J lost 11, with 14 bases in between. Written as DNA, the CDR3 is TGTGCCAGCAGCTTTTGGGACACCGATACACCCCTCCACTTT. Its translation is CASSFWDTDTPLHF.

The genes are TRBV9 and TRBJ1-2, with 7 bases lining up with TRBD1. Germline V CDR1 and CDR2: SGDLS, YYNGEE. The CDR3 consists of 13 residues. The trim removed 7 bases at V and 3 bases at J, leaving 6 bases unmatched. The CDR3: CASSTGADYGYTF. The CDR3 DNA follows: TGTGCCAGCTCAACAGGGGCCGACTATGGCTACACCTTC.

This chain links TRBV11-2 with TRBJ2-5; D uncertain. The length of the CDR3 is 13 residues. CDR1 is SGHAT and CDR2 is FQNNGV in the germline V gene. V lost 5 bases, J lost 1 base, and 8 bases lay in between. DNA for the CDR3: TGTGCCAGCAGCCAAAACTCCCAAGAGACCCAGTACTTC. Translated, it gives CASSQNSQETQYF.

This clone came up a few times. The rearrangement links TRBV10-3 to TRBJ1-2; weak D call: TRBD1 (5 bases). From germline, CDR1 is ENHRY and CDR2 SYGVKD. The V end lost 0 bases, the J end lost 5 bases, and 10 bases lay between the germline ends. The CDR3 runs to 14 residues. The CDR3 protein is CAISESVGVYGYTF. In DNA, the CDR3 is TGTGCCATCAGTGAGTCGGTAGGGGTGTATGGCTACACCTTC.

The V and J genes are TRBV3-1 (or the pseudogene TRBV3-2) and TRBJ2-7; the D is unclear. CDR1 and CDR2 (germline): LGHDT, YNNKEL (reference sequence). This CDR3 comprises 14 residues. V dropped 0 bases and J dropped 0 bases, with 6 bases sitting between them. CDR3 coding DNA: TGTGCCAGCAGCCAAGAACCGAGCTCCTACGAGCAGTACTTC. Translation gives CASSQEPSSYEQYF.

The rearrangement links TRBV25-1 to TRBJ1-1; D is perhaps TRBD1 (6 bases). Looked up from germline, CDR1 is MGHDK and CDR2 is SYGVNS. The CDR3 loop spans 14 amino acids. Trimming shortened V by 3 bases and J by 8 bases, and 16 bases separated the two germline ends. In DNA form, the CDR3 reads TGTGCCAGCAGTGAGGGGACACATGCTAGGGAAGCTTTCTTT. Translated, it gives CASSEGTHAREAFF.

The V gene is TRBV18, the J gene TRBJ1-5; D may be TRBD1 (5 bases). Trimming left V 2 bases short and J 1 base short, with 12 bases between. The CDR3 has 16 residues. Germline CDR1 is KGHSH and CDR2 is LQKENI. The CDR3 spells CASSPGQGMSNQPQHF. In nucleotides, the CDR3 is TGTGCCAGCTCACCAGGTCAGGGAATGAGCAATCAGCCCCAGCATTTT. Combining the CDR3 with reference TRBV18 and TRBJ1-5 gives the whole variable domain NAGVMQNPRHLVRRRGQEARLRCSPMKGHSHVYWYRQLPEEGLKFMVYLQKENIIDESGMPKERFSAEFPKEGPSILRIQQVVRGDSAAYFCASSPGQGMSNQPQHFGDGTRLSIL.

This chain uses TRBV18 with TRBJ2-7; a weak D match, TRBD2 (6 bases). From germline, CDR1 is KGHSH and CDR2 LQKENI. The CDR3 spans 13 residues. Trimming took off 0 bases at V and 6 bases at J, with 9 bases between the two ends. Here the CDR3 DNA reads TGTGCCAGCTCACCACCGACTAGGGGCGAGCAGTACTTC. This encodes CASSPPTRGEQYF.